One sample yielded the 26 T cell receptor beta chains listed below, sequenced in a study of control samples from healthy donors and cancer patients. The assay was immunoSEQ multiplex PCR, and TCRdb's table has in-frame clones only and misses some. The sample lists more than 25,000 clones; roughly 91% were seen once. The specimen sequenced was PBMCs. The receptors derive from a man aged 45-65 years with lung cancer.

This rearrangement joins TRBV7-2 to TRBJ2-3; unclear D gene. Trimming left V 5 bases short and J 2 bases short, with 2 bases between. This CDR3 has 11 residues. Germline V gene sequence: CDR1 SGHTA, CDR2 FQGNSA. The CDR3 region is CASSPTDTQYF. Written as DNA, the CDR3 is TGTGCCAGCAGCCCCACAGATACGCAGTATTTT.

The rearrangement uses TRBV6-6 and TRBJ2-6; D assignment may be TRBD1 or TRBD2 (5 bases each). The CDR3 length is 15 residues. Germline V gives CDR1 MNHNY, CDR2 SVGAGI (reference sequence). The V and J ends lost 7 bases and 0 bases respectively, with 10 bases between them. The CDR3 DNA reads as TGTGCCAGCAAACGTGGGGGCTCTGGGGCCAACGTCCTGACTTTC. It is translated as CASKRGGSGANVLTF.

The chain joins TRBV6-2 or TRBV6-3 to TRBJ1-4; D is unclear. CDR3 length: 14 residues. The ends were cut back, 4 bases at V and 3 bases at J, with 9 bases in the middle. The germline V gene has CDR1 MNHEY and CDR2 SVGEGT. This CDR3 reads CASSSILPNEKLFF. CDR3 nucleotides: TGTGCCAGCAGTTCCATTCTTCCTAATGAAAAACTGTTTTTT.

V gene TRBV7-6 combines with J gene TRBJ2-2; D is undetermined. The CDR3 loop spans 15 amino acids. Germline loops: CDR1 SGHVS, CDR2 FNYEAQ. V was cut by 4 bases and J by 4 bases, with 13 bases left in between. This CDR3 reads CASSSSDKFTGELFF. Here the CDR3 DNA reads TGTGCCAGCAGCTCCTCCGACAAGTTCACCGGGGAGCTGTTTTTT.

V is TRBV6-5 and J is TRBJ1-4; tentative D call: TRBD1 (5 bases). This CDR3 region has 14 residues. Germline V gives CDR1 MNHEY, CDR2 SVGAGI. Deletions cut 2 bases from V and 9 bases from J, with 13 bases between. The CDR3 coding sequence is TGTGCCAGCAGTTACGGGACTCGGGGCAAAAAACTGTTTTTT. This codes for CASSYGTRGKKLFF.

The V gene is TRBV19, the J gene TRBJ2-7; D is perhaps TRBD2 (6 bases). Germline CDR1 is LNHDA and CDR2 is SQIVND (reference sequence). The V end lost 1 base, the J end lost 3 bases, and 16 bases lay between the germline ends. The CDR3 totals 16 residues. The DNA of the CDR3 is TGTGCCAGTAGTATAGGGGCGATAGCGGCATACTACGAGCAGTACTTC. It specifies CASSIGAIAAYYEQYF.

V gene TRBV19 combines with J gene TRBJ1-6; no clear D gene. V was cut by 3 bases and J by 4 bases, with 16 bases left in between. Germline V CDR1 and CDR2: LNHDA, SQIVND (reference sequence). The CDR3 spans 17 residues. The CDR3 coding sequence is TGTGCCAGTAGTATTACGGCTTCAGTAGATTATAATTCACCCCTCCACTTT. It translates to CASSITASVDYNSPLHF.

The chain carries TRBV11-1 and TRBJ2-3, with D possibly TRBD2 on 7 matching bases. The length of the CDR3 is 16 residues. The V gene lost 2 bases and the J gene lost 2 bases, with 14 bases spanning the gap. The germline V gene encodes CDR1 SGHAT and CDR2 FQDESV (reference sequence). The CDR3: CASSLRGGGTTDTQYF. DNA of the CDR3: TGTGCCAGCAGCTTAAGAGGGGGGGGCACCACAGATACGCAGTATTTT.

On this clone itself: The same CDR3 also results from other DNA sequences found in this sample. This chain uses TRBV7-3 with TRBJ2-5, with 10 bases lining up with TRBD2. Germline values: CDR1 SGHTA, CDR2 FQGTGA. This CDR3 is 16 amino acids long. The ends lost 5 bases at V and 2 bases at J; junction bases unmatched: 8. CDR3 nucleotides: TGTGCCAGCAGCCGGACTAGCGGAGGTTTACAAGAGACCCAGTACTTC. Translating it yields CASSRTSGGLQETQYF.

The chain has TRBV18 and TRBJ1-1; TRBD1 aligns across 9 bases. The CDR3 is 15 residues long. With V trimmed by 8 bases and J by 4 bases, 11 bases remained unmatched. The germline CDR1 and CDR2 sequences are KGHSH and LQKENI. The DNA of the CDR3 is TGTGCCAGCCAATCCTCGACAGGGGGGGGCACTGAAGCTTTCTTT. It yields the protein CASQSSTGGGTEAFF.

The CDR3 here is CASSPNQGATGELFF. In DNA form, the CDR3 reads TGTGCCAGCTCACCAAACCAGGGGGCTACCGGGGAGCTGTTTTTT. The genes are TRBV18 and TRBJ2-2; 8 positions agree with TRBD1. J gave up 5 bases and V 2 bases, and 4 bases lay outside the gene matches. The CDR3 covers 15 residues. Germline CDR1 KGHSH, CDR2 LQKENI.

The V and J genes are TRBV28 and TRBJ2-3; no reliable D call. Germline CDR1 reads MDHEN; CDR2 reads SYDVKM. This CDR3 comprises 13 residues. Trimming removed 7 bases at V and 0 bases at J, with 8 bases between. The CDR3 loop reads CASTWGSTDTQYF. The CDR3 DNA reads TGTGCCAGCACCTGGGGTAGCACAGATACGCAGTATTTT.

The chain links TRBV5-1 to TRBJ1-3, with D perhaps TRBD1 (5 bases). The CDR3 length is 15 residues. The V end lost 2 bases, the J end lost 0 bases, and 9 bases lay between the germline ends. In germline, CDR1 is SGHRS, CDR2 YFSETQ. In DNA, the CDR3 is TGCGCCAGCAGCTTTCAGGGTGGCTCTGGAAACACCATATATTTT. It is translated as CASSFQGGSGNTIYF.

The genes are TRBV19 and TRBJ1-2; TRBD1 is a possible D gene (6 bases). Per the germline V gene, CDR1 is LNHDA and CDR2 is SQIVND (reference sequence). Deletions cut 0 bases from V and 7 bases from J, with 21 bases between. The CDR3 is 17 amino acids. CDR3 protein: CASSIEGALWIGSGYTF. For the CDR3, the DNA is TGTGCCAGTAGTATAGAGGGGGCGCTTTGGATTGGGTCTGGCTACACCTTC.

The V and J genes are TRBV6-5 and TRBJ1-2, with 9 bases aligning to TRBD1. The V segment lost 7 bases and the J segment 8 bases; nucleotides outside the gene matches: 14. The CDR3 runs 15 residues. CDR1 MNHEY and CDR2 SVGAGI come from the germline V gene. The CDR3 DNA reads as TGTGCCAGCAACATACCCGAGGGACAGGGTGGCGGCTACACCTTC. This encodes CASNIPEGQGGGYTF.

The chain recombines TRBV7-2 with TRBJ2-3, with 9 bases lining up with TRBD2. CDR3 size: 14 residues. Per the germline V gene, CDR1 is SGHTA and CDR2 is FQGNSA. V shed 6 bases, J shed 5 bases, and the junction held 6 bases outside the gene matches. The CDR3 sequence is CASRRTSVGDTQYF. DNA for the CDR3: TGTGCCAGCAGGCGGACTAGCGTTGGAGATACGCAGTATTTT.

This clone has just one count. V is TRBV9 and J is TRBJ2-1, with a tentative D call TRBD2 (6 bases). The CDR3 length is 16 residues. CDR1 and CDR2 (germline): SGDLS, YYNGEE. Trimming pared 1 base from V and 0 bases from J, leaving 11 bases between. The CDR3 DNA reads TGTGCCAGCAGCGTATCCCCCGGGGGCTCCTACAATGAGCAGTTCTTC. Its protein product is CASSVSPGGSYNEQFF.

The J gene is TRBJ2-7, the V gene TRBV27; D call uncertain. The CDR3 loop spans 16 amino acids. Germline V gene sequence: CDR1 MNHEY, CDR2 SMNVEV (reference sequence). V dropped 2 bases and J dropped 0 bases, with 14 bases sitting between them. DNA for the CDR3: TGTGCCAGCAGTTTAGGTGCGGACCCAAGCTCCTACGAGCAGTACTTC. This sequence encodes CASSLGADPSSYEQYF.

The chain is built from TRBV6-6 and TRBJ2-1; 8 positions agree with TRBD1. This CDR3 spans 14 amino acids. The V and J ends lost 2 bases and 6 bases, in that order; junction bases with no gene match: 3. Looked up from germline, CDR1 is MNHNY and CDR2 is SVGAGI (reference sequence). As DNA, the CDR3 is TGTGCCAGCAGTTACCCCGGACAGGGCAATGAGCAGTTCTTC. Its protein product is CASSYPGQGNEQFF.

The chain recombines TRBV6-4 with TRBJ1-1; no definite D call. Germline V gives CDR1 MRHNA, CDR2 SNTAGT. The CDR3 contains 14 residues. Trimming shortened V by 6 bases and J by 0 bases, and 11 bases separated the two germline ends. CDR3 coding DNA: TGTGCCAGCAGATCTACGGGGATGAACACTGAAGCTTTCTTT. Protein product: CASRSTGMNTEAFF.

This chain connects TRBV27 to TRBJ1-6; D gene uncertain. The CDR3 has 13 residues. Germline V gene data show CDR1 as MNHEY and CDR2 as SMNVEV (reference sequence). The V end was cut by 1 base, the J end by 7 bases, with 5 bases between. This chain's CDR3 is CASSLFRNSPLHF. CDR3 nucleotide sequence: TGTGCCAGCAGTTTATTTAGGAATTCACCCCTCCACTTT.

In DNA, the CDR3 is TGTGCCAGCAGTTCGACAGGAGAGACCCAGTACTTC. Amino acid sequence: CASSSTGETQYF. The V call is TRBV6-6, the J call TRBJ2-5; tentatively, D is TRBD1 (6 bases). Germline assignment: CDR1 MNHNY and CDR2 SVGAGI (reference sequence). This CDR3 is 12 amino acids long. The V and J ends lost 4 bases and 4 bases respectively, with 7 bases between them.

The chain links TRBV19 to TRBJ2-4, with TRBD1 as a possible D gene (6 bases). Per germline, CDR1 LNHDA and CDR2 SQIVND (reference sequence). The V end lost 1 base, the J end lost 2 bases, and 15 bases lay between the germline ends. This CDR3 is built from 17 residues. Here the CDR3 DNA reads TGTGCCAGTAGTATAGGAATGTTAGGGACAACCAAAAACATTCAGTACTTC. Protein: CASSIGMLGTTKNIQYF.

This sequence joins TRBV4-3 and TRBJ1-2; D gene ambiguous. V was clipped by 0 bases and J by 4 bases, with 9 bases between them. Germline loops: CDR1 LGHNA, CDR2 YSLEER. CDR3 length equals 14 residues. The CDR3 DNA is TGCGCCAGCAGCCAAGAGTGGCAGAGCTATGGCTACACCTTC. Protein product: CASSQEWQSYGYTF.

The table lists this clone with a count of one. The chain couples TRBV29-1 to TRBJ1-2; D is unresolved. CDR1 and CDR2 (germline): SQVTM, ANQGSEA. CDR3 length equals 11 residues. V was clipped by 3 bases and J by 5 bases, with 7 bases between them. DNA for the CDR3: TGCAGCGTTGAGGACCTATATGGCTACACCTTC. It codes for CSVEDLYGYTF.

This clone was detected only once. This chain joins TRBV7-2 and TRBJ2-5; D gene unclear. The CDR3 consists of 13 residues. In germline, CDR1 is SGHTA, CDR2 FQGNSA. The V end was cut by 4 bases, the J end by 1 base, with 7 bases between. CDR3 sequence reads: CASSSGIQETQYF. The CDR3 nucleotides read TGTGCCAGCAGCTCCGGTATCCAAGAGACCCAGTACTTC.